This TCR beta chain is drawn from a study of CD8+CD57+ T cells in acquired aplastic anemia (dated by TCRdb to the late 2010s). The study in broad terms: On average, sorted CD4+ and CD8+ cells yielded around 3.5 ug of extracted DNA, with a range of about 0.17 to 27.4 ug. For healthy donor samples, the average read count was about 9.9 million for CD4+ cells and 11 million to 14 million for CD8+ cells. Findings and caveats that apply to the study as a whole: Patients and healthy controls showed no significant difference in CD8+ Simpson's diversity (P=0.060). Although roughly 29 CD8+ CDR3 sequences were shared by patients and controls, these sequences appeared highly expressed in patients and within the immunodominant clones of patients.

Notes on this clonotype: Its antigen remains undetermined. Nothing much larger sits one base from this clone, and base qualities are not available.

Genomic DNA was used as template for profiling of TCR beta VDJ combinations and CDR3 sequences. An Illumina HiSeq 2000 was used for TCR repertoire sequencing. Per the source publication's procedure: Repertoires were assessed using TRBV/TRBJ rearrangement plots, CDR3 size and DJ length profiles, and Simpson's diversity index. Whichever DNA sequence was most abundant in the deep sequencing data was defined as the immunodominant clone. CDR3 amino acid sequences were screened for sharing across subjects and were compared with published repertoires and the VDJdb database. The raw public reads went through TCRdb reprocessing: fastp at Q25, MiXCR clone calling, in-frame beta chains kept. Here each entry gathers all rows of one CDR3 protein and keeps the most common genes and DNA. These V and J calls are TCRdb output, not the study's own analysis. Across this sample there are 400,000 to 500,000 distinct CDR3 sequences, with 65% to 80% seen only once. The ten largest make up approximately 3.9% of the sample.

Measured from the cysteine to the phenylalanine, the CDR3 is 15 residues long. Just CDR3 DNA is preserved here, 45 bases in frame from base 1. The germline V gene provides CDR1 SGHRS and CDR2 YFSETQ. Trimming removed 4 bases from V and 4 bases from J, leaving 15 bases between the germline ends. The study deep-sequenced TCR repertoires of sorted CD4+ and CD8+ blood T cells from severe aplastic anemia patients and healthy subjects. Ficoll-Paque density gradient centrifugation was used to isolate peripheral blood mononuclear cells. CD4+ and CD8+ T cells were sorted by FACS or magnetic beads before DNA extraction.

The sequence is built from TRBV5-1 and TRBJ2-1, with the D gene too uncertain to name. The sequence derives from a human donor in good health, serving as a control. The sequencing input was sorted CD4+, CD8+, or CD8+CD57+ T cells (not recorded which) from PBMCs. The bases read TGCGCCAGCAGCCAGAACTACGAGCAGTACAATGAGCAGTTCTTC. It codes for CASSQNYEQYNEQFF. The entire variable domain, with the stretches around the CDR3 drawn from the reference TRBV5-1 and TRBJ2-1 proteins, is KAGVTQTPRYLIKTRGQQVTLSCSPISGHRSVSWYQQTPGQGLQFLFEYFSETQRNKGNFPGRFSGRQFSNSRSEMNVSTLELGDSALYLCASSQNYEQYNEQFFGPGTRLTVL.